What follows are 8 T cell receptor beta chains derived from one specimen sequenced in a study of T cells after yellow fever vaccination. One entry per CDR3 protein results from TCRdb running MiXCR on the 5' RACE reads. Here the sample spans about 310,000 distinct CDR3 sequences, approximately 3.8% being singletons. This specimen consisted of PBMCs, obtained on the day of the yellow fever booster vaccination. The receptors were sampled from a man between 18 and 35 years old who received the YFV17D yellow fever vaccine.

The chain couples TRBV29-1 to TRBJ2-1, with D uncertain. Germline CDR1 reads SQVTM; CDR2 reads ANQGSEA. This CDR3 has 13 residues. V lost 4 bases, J lost 0 bases, and 7 bases lay in between. In nucleotides, the CDR3 is TGCAGCGTTGCTTCACCCTCCTACAATGAGCAGTTCTTC. It encodes CSVASPSYNEQFF.

This chain links TRBV6-2 or TRBV6-3 with TRBJ1-2; D possibly corresponds to TRBD1 (6 bases). The ends were cut back, 4 bases at V and 3 bases at J, with 15 bases in the middle. Germline V gene sequence: CDR1 MNHEY, CDR2 SVGEGT. The CDR3 extends over 15 amino acids. The CDR3 protein is CASSSRTALYYGYTF. In DNA, the CDR3 is TGTGCCAGCAGTTCCCGGACAGCACTCTACTATGGCTACACCTTC.

This clonotype was seen only a few times. The rearrangement joins TRBV11-2 to TRBJ2-1, with unresolved D. The CDR3 has 13 amino acids. From germline, CDR1 is SGHAT and CDR2 FQNNGV. Trimming cost V 7 bases and J 5 bases, with 12 bases left between them. The chain's CDR3 is CASIGFFDNEQFF. CDR3 sequence (DNA): TGTGCCAGCATCGGGTTTTTCGACAATGAGCAGTTCTTC. The full variable domain, completed using reference TRBV11-2 and TRBJ2-1, is EAGVAQSPRYKIIEKRQSVAFWCNPISGHATLYWYQQILGQGPKLLIQFQNNGVVDDSQLPKDRFSAERLKGVDSTLKIQPAKLEDSAVYLCASIGFFDNEQFFGPGTRLTVL.

This chain uses TRBV6-5 with TRBJ1-1; D unresolved. This CDR3 spans 14 amino acids. Germline V gene data show CDR1 as MNHEY and CDR2 as SVGAGI. V lost 6 bases to trimming and J lost 4 bases, with 15 bases between them. DNA for the CDR3: TGTGCCAGCAGGCCGTCTAATTTTCTCACTGAAGCTTTCTTT. It specifies CASRPSNFLTEAFF.

The V call is TRBV12-3 or TRBV12-4, the J call TRBJ2-7; a possible D gene is TRBD1 (6 bases). This CDR3 region has 13 residues. Trimming removed 8 bases from V and 6 bases from J, with 17 bases in between. CDR3 nucleotide sequence: TGTGCCAGCTGTTGTGGGACACTCTGCGAGCAGTACTTC. Encoded protein: CASCCGTLCEQYF.

This clonotype was observed many times. The genes are TRBV11-2 and TRBJ1-5; a weak D match, TRBD1 (6 bases). CDR3 length: 14 residues. Per germline, CDR1 SGHAT and CDR2 FQNNGV. V lost 0 bases and J 7 bases, leaving 10 bases between the germline ends. For the CDR3, the DNA is TGTGCCAGCAGCTTAGAGCCAAGGGGGCAGCCCCAGCATTTT. Translated: CASSLEPRGQPQHF.

This clonotype came up a few times. The chain links TRBV30 to TRBJ1-1, with no clear D. Trimming removed 3 bases at V and 4 bases at J, with 12 bases between. Germline CDR1 reads GTSNPN; CDR2 reads SVGIG (reference sequence). The CDR3 loop spans 13 amino acids. The CDR3 DNA reads as TGTGCCTGGAGGTCGGAGCGTAGCACTGAAGCTTTCTTT. Translation: CAWRSERSTEAFF.

The chain carries TRBV12-3 or TRBV12-4 and TRBJ1-6; possibly TRBD1 for D (5 bases). This CDR3 comprises 15 residues. The ends were cut back, 2 bases at V and 9 bases at J, with 14 bases in the middle. The CDR3 DNA reads as TGTGCCAGCAGTTTATTCGGGACCCCTAGTTCACCCCTCCACTTT. Translation gives CASSLFGTPSSPLHF.